This entry describes one T cell receptor (beta chain). Antigen specificity is unknown. The data are from a study of type 1 regulatory T cells. Study in general: T-allo10 is a Tr1-enriched, alloantigen-specific CD4 T cell product made in vitro. Findings and limits, study-wide: Tr1 cells had a more restricted TCR repertoire than non-Tr1 cells.

This CDR3 comprises 13 residues. The ends were cut back, 5 bases at V and 4 bases at J, with 11 bases in the middle. In germline, CDR1 is WSHSY, CDR2 SAAADI. TCRdb redid the calling of the reads with MiXCR, one entry per CDR3 protein. The table records more than 50,000 distinct CDR3 sequences, less than 70% of them present only once. Sequencing was performed on cultured non-Tr1 T cells, either the whole culture or a sorted T cell fraction (not recorded which). J is TRBJ1-1 and V is TRBV10-2; perhaps TRBD1 as D (5 bases). The TCR comes from a human donor in good health. The CDR3: CASSTGRTTEAFF. The CDR3 bases are TGCGCCAGCAGTACGGGACGGACCACTGAAGCTTTCTTT.